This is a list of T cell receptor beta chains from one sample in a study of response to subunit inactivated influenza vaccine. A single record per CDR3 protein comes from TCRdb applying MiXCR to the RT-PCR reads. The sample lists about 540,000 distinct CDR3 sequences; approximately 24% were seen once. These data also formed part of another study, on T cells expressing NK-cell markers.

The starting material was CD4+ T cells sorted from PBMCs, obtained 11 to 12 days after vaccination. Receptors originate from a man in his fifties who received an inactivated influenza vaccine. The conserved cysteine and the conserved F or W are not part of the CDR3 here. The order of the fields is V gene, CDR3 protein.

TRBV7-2 ASSPGTFSGNTIY
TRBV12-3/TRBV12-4 ASSSSGQGGIEQY
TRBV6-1 ASTPRLLFYNEQF
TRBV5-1 ASSSRTGGPDTQY
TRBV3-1 ASSHTDQGETQY
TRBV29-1 SVEGLAGSSYNEQF
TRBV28 ASRNRPTNEKLF
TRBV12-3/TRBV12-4 ASSLTGSRQPQH
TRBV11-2 ASSLLATGGIDTQY
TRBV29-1 SVAGTEAF
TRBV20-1 SARDLLALWPQH
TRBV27 ASWTGLRGTEAF
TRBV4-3 ASSQVWPSGANVLT
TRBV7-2 ASSSSIAGSYEQY
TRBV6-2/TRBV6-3 ASNHWGTDTQY
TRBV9 ASSVVPGQSSYEQY
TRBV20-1 SAPRGGGSTDTQY
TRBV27 AGLRTGSPGETQY
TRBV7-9 ASSLGATGPPYYGYT
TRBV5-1 ASSPRDPPGNTIY
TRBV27 ASSLSSPRQGGYEQY
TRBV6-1 ASSTRDGLYNEQF